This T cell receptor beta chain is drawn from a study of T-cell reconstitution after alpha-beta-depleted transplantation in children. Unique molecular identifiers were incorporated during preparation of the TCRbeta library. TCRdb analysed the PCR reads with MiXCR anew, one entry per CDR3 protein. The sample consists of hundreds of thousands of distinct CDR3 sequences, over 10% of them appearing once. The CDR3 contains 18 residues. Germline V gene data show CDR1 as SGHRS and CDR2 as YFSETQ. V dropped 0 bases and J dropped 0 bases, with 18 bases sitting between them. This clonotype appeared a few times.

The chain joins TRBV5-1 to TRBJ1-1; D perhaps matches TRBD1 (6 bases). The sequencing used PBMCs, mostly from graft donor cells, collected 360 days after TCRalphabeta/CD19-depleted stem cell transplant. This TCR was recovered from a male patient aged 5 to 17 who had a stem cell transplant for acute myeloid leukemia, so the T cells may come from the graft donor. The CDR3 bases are TGCGCCAGCAGCTTGGCATACTCGGCAGGGGTCTTGAACACTGAAGCTTTCTTT. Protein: CASSLAYSAGVLNTEAFF.